This TCR beta chain was obtained from a study of T cell responses to AZD1222 COVID-19 vaccine. The assay was immunoSEQ multiplex PCR, and TCRdb's table has in-frame clones only and misses some. This sample yields some 130,000 clones, of which just under 95% are seen a single time; approximately 6.8% belongs to the top ten. Findings and caveats of the study: There were repertoire samples only from the period after the peak T cell response. Just a handful of AZD1222 recipients were seropositive at baseline. Females made up more of the donors, who were largely white British, and clonal diversity may have come out too low.

This CDR3 is 16 amino acids long. Per the germline V gene, CDR1 is MGHRA and CDR2 is YSYEKL. The V and J ends lost 0 bases and 3 bases respectively, with 12 bases between them. With regard to this clone: Antigen specificity is unknown.

Sequencing was performed on peripheral blood, taken 28 days after the second AZD1222 dose. The sequence came from an adult who received the AZD1222 COVID-19 vaccine. The V gene is TRBV4-1, the J gene TRBJ2-1; tentative D call: TRBD1 (5 bases). In DNA form, the CDR3 reads TGCGCCAGCAGCCAAGATACCCAGGGTTACTACAATGAGCAGTTCTTC. Protein: CASSQDTQGYYNEQFF.